Listed below are T cell receptor beta chains from one sample, sequenced in a study of early T cells in non-severe SARS-CoV-2 infection. Using its own MiXCR run on the 5' RACE reads, TCRdb lists one record per CDR3 protein. The sample has 55,000 to 80,000 distinct CDR3 sequences, roughly 12% seen once; the top ten hold roughly 1.4%. Sample: whole blood, taken at baseline. These receptors were taken from an adult who was a healthcare worker with PCR-confirmed SARS-CoV-2 infection or an uninfected control (not recorded which). Both conserved end residues are part of each CDR3. Fields, in order: V gene, clone size, D gene, J gene, CDR3 DNA, CDR3 protein. The D gene is left open where the match is weak. Rows may omit the clone size; those that give it use once, few, many or a size class.

>TRBV6-1|many|.|TRBJ2-3
TGTGCCAGCAGTGAAAGTAGAGATACGCAGTATTTT
CASSESRDTQYF
>TRBV4-2|many|TRBD1|TRBJ2-2
TGTGCCAGCAGCTTAGGACAGGGGGTGGACACCGGGGAGCTGTTTTTT
CASSLGQGVDTGELFF
>TRBV27|.|TRBD2|TRBJ2-7
TGTGCCAGCAGCCTGAACGGACTAGCGGGTTTTTACGAGCAGTACTTC
CASSLNGLAGFYEQYF
>TRBV12-5|few|.|TRBJ1-5
TGTGCTAGTGGGTCATCAGGGAGGCAGCCCCAGCATTTT
CASGSSGRQPQHF
>TRBV12-3/TRBV12-4|.|TRBD1|TRBJ1-1
TGTGCCAGCAGTCCAGGACAGGGACGATGGGTCACTGAAGCTTTCTTT
CASSPGQGRWVTEAFF
>TRBV20-1|many|.|TRBJ1-5
TGCAGTGCTAGAGGGGGAGCGGCCAGGCCCCAGCATTTT
CSARGGAARPQHF
>TRBV6-2/TRBV6-3|few|.|TRBJ2-1
TGTGCCAGTTCAGGGGCTAGTTCATCCAACGAGCAGTTCTTC
CASSGASSSNEQFF
>TRBV4-3|few|TRBD2|TRBJ2-1
TGCGCCAGCAGCACACGACTAGCGGGGAGCCCCAATGAGCAGTTCTTC
CASSTRLAGSPNEQFF
>TRBV25-1|few|.|TRBJ2-7
TGTGCCAGCAGTTTCCATCAGGGCTACGAGCAGTACTTC
CASSFHQGYEQYF
>TRBV11-2|many|TRBD1|TRBJ2-7
TGTGCCAGCAGCTTAACAGGGGATCCTTACGAGCAGTACTTC
CASSLTGDPYEQYF
>TRBV27|medium-sized|.|TRBJ2-1
TGTGCCAGCAGCAGGGAGATGGGATCCTACAATGAGCAGTTCTTC
CASSREMGSYNEQFF
>TRBV7-2|few|.|TRBJ2-2
TGTGCCAGCAGCCTACTAGAGTCGAACACCGGGGAGCTGTTTTTT
CASSLLESNTGELFF
>TRBV4-1|few|.|TRBJ2-2
TGCGCCAGCAGCCAAGGAACCTACAAGAATCCGAACACCGGGGAGCTGTTTTTT
CASSQGTYKNPNTGELFF
>TRBV20-1|many|TRBD1|TRBJ2-7
TGCAGTGCTGCAGGGGGAACGAGTGTTGGGCAGTACTTC
CSAAGGTSVGQYF
>TRBV20-1|many|.|TRBJ2-7
TGCAGTGCTAGAGAAAGTACTTACGAGCAGTACTTC
CSARESTYEQYF
>TRBV6-5|.|.|TRBJ2-5
TGTGCCAGCAGTTATCGGTTCGGGGCCCAGTACTTC
CASSYRFGAQYF
>TRBV10-2|few|.|TRBJ2-3
TGCGCCAGCAGTGACAGCGTCAGGGCAGCCCGCACAGATACGCAGTATTTT
CASSDSVRAARTDTQYF
>TRBV5-6|many|.|TRBJ2-7
TGTGCCAGCAGCTTGATGTTGGCAGGGGGGCCCTACGAGCAGTACTTC
CASSLMLAGGPYEQYF
>TRBV5-1|few|TRBD2|TRBJ2-7
TGCGCCAGCAGCCCGGGGACTAGCGGGGTTGGCTACGAGCAGTACTTC
CASSPGTSGVGYEQYF
>TRBV2|few|TRBD1|TRBJ1-2
TGTGCCAGCAGAAGTATTCGGGACAGGGCAGATGGCTACACCTTC
CASRSIRDRADGYTF
>TRBV7-8|many|TRBD1|TRBJ2-5
TGTGCCAGCAGCTTCTGGACAGGGTCGGGAGAGACCCAGTACTTC
CASSFWTGSGETQYF
>TRBV20-1|few|.|TRBJ1-4
TGCAGTGCGAGGGGTGGAGCAGGGGCAACTAATGAAAAACTGTTTTTT
CSARGGAGATNEKLFF
>TRBV20-1|.|.|TRBJ2-7
TGCAGTGCACAGCCGGATGGAACGGGTTACGAGCAGTACTTC
CSAQPDGTGYEQYF
>TRBV7-9|few|.|TRBJ2-7
TGTGCCAGCACCTCCCGGGGGCAGAACTCCTACGAGCAGTACTTC
CASTSRGQNSYEQYF
>TRBV3-1|many|TRBD2|TRBJ2-7
TGTGCCAGCAGTCCCGGGACTAGTCGGTACTTC
CASSPGTSRYF
>TRBV7-9|.|.|TRBJ2-7
TGTGCCAGCAGCCTCCTCGGTTACCCGGAGTACTTC
CASSLLGYPEYF
>TRBV7-9|few|TRBD1|TRBJ1-6
TGTGCCAGCAGCCCCGGGACAGCAAATTCACCCCTCCACTTT
CASSPGTANSPLHF